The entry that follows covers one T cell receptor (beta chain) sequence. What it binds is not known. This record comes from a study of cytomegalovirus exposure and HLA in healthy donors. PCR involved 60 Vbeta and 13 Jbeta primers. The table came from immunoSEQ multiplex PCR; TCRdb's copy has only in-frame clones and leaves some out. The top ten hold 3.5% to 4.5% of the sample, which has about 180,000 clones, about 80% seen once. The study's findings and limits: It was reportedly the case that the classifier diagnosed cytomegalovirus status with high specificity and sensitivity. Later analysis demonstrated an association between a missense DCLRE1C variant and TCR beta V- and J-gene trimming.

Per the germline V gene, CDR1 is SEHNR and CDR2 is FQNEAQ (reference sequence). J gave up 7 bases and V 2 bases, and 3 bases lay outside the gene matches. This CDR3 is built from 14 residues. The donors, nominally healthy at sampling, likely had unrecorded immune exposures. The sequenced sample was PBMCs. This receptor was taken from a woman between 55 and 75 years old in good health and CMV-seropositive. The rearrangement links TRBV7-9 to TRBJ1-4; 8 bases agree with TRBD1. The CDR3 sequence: CASSLNRGSEKLFF. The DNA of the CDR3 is TGTGCCAGCAGCTTAAACAGGGGGTCTGAAAAACTGTTTTTT.